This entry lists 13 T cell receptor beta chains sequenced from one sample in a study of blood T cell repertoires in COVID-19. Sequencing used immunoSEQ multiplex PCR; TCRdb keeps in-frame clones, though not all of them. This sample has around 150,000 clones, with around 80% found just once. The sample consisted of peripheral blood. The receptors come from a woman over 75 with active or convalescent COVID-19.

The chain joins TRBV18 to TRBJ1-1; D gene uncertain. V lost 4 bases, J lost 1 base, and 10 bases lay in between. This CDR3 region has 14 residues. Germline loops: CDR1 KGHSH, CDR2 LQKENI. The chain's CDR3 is CASSLVGRNTEAFF. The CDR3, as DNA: TGTGCCAGCTCACTAGTGGGCCGGAACACTGAAGCTTTCTTT.

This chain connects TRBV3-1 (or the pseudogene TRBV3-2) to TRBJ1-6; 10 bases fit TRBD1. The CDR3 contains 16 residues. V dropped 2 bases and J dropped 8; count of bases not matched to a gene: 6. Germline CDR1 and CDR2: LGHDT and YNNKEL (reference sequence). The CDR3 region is CASSQKDRGPHSPLHF. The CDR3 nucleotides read TGTGCCAGCAGCCAAAAAGACAGGGGGCCTCATTCACCCCTCCACTTT.

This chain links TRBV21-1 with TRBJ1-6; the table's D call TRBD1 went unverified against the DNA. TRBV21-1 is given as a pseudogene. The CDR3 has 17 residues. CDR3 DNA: TGTGCCAGCAGCAAAAGACAGGGTAGCTCCTATAATTCACCCCTCCACTTT. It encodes CASSKRQGSSYNSPLHF.

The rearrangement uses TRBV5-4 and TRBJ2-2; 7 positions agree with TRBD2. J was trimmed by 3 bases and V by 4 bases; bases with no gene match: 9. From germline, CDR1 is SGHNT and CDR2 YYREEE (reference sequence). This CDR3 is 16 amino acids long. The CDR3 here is CASSGEGLRHTGELFF. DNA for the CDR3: TGTGCCAGCAGCGGGGAGGGACTAAGGCACACCGGGGAGCTGTTTTTT.

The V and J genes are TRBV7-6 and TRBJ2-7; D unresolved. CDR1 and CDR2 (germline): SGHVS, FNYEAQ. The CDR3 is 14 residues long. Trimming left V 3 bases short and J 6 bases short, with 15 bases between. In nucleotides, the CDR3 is TGTGCCAGCAGCTTCACCGACACCCTGGGCGAGCAGTACTTC. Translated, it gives CASSFTDTLGEQYF.

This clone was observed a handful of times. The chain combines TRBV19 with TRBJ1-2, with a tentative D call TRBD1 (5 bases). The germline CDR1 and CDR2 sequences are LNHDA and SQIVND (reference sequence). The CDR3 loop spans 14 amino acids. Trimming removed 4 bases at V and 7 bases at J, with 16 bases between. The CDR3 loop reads CASSTSAQGVGYTF. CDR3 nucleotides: TGTGCCAGTAGTACCTCAGCGCAGGGTGTTGGCTACACCTTC. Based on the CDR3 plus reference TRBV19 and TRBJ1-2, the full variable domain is DGGITQSPKYLFRKEGQNVTLSCEQNLNHDAMYWYRQDPGQGLRLIYYSQIVNDFQKGDIAEGYSVSREKKESFPLTVTSAQKNPTAFYLCASSTSAQGVGYTFGSGTRLTVV.

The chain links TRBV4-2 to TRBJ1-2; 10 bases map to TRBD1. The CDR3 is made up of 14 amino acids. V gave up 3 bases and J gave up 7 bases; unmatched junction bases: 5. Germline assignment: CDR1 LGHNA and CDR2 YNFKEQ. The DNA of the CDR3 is TGTGCCAGCAGCCATCGACAGGGGGCTGGTGGCTACACCTTC. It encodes CASSHRQGAGGYTF.

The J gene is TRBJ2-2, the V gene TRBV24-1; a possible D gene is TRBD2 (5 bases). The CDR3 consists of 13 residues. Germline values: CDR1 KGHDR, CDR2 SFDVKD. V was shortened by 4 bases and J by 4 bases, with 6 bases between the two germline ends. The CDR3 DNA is TGTGCCACCAGTGAGACTATCACCGGGGAGCTGTTTTTT. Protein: CATSETITGELFF.

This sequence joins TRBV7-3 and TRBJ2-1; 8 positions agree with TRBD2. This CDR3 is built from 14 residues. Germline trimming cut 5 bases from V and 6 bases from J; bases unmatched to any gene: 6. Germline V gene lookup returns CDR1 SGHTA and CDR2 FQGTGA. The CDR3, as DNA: TGTGCCAGCAGCCCGGGACTAGTCCCCAATGAGCAGTTCTTC. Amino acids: CASSPGLVPNEQFF.

In DNA form, the CDR3 reads TGTGCCAGCGGGCGGGGGGGCATGGCGCCCCAGCATTTT. It codes for CASGRGGMAPQHF. This sequence joins TRBV6-7 and TRBJ1-5; maybe TRBD1 (6 bases). TRBV6-7 is an open reading frame, and its role is uncertain. The V and J ends lost 8 bases and 9 bases respectively, with 17 bases between them. The CDR3 has 13 residues.

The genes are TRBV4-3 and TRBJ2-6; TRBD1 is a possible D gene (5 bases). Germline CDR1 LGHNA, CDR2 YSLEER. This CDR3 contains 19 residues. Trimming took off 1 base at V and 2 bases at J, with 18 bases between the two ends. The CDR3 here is CASSQGILRVRAGANVLTF. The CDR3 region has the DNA TGCGCCAGCAGCCAAGGGATTCTCAGGGTTCGGGCTGGGGCCAACGTCCTGACTTTC.

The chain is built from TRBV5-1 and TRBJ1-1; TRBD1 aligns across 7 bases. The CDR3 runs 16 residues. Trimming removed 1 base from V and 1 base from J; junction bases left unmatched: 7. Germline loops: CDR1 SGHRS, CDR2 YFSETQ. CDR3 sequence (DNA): TGCGCCAGCAGCTTGAGACAGGGTGGGGCGAACACTGAAGCTTTCTTT. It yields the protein CASSLRQGGANTEAFF.

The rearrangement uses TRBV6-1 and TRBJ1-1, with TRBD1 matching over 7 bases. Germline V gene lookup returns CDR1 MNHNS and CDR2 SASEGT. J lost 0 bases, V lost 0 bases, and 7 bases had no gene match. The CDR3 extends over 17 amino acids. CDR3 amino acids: CASSEAGGRVMNTEAFF. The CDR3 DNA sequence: TGTGCCAGCAGTGAAGCAGGGGGCAGAGTCATGAACACTGAAGCTTTCTTT.